This TCR beta chain was identified during a study of T-cell memory formation after mild COVID-19. Whole-study context: Clustering of TCRs was largely donor specific.

General observations from the study: Largely, contracting CD4+ clones fell within CM and EM, and contracting CD8+ clones within EMRA. In second-wave clones peaking day 37, SARS-CoV-2 specificity remained unconfirmed.

As for this clonotype: What it binds is not known.

Each CDR3 protein is one row after TCRdb ran MiXCR on the 5' RACE reads. The table has over 70,000 distinct CDR3 sequences, around an eighth seen once. CDR1 is KGHDR and CDR2 is SFDVKD in the germline V gene. The CDR3 is 14 residues long. After removal of 9 bases from V and 6 bases from J, the junction contained 9 bases not matched to a gene. Sequencing was carried out using PBMCs or a T cell subset sorted from them (not recorded which). The receptor was derived from an adult woman who had mild COVID-19 (a few samples of this study predate the infection). Cell type and time point are not known. The chain joins TRBV24-1 to TRBJ2-2; TRBD2 matches 7 bases. CDR3 in amino acids: CATCGGGVPGELFF. In DNA form, the CDR3 reads TGTGCCACCTGCGGCGGGGGTGTCCCCGGGGAGCTGTTTTTT.